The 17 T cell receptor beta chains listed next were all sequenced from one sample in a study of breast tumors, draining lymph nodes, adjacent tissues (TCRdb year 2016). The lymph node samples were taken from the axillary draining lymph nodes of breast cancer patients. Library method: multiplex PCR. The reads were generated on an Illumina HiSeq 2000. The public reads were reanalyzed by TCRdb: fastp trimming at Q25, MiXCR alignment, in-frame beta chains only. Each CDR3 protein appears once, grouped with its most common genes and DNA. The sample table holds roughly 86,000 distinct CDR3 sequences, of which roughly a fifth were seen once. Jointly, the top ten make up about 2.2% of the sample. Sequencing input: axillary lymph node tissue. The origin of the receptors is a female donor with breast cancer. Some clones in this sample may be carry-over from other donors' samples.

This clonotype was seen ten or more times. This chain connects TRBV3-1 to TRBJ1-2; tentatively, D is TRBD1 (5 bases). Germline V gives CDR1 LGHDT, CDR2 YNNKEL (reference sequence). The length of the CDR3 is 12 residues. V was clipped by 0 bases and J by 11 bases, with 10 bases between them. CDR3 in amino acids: CASSQDTGVYTF. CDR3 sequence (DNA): TGTGCCAGCAGCCAAGATACGGGGGTTTACACCTTC.

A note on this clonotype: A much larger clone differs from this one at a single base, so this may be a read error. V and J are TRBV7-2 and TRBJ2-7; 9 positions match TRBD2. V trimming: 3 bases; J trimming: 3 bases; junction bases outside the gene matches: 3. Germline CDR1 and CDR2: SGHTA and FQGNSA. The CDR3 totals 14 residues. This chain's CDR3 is CASSFPSGDYEQYF. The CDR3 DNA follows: TGTGCCAGCAGCTTCCCTAGCGGGGACTACGAGCAGTACTTC.

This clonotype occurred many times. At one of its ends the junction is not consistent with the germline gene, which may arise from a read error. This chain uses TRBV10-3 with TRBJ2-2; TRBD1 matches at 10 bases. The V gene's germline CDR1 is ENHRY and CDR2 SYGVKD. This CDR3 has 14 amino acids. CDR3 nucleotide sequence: TGTGCCTCGCTGGGACAGGGGAACATCGGGGAGCTGTTTTTT. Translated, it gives CASLGQGNIGELFF.

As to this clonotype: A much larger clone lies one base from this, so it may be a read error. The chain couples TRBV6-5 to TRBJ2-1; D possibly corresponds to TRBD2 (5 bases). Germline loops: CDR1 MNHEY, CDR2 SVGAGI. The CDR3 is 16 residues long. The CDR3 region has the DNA TGTGCCAGCAGTTACTCGTCGGGGAGTTACTACAATGAGCAGCTCTTC. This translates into CASSYSSGSYYNEQLF.

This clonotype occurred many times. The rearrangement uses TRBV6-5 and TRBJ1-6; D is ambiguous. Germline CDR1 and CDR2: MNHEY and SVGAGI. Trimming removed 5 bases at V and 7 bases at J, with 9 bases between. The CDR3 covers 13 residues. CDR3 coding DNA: TGTGCCAGCAGTCGTCTAGGAAATTCACCCCTCCACTTT. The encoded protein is CASSRLGNSPLHF.

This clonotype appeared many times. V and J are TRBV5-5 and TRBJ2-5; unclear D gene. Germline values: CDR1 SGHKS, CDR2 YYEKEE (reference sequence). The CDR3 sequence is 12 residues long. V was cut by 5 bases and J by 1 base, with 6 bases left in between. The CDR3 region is CASRIIQETQYF. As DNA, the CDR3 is TGTGCCAGCAGAATCATCCAAGAGACCCAGTACTTC. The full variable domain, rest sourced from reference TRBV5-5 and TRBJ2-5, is DAGVTQSPTHLIKTRGQQVTLRCSPISGHKSVSWYQQVLGQGPQFIFQYYEKEERGRGNFPDRFSARQFPNYSSELNVNALLLGDSALYLCASRIIQETQYFGPGTRLLVL.

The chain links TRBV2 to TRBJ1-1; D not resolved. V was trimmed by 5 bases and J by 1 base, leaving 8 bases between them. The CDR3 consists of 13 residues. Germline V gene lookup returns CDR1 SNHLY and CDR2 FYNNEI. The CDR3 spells CASSWQPNTEAFF. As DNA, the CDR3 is TGTGCCAGCAGTTGGCAGCCGAACACTGAAGCTTTCTTT.

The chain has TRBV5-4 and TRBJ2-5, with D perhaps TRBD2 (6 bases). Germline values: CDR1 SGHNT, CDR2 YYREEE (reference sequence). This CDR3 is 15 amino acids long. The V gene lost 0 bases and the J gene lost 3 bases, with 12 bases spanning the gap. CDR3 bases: TGTGCCAGCAGCTTGGCCAAGAGGGAGGAAGAGACCCAGTACTTC. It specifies CASSLAKREEETQYF. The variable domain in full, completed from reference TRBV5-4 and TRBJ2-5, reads ETGVTQSPTHLIKTRGQQVTLRCSSQSGHNTVSWYQQALGQGPQFIFQYYREEENGRGNFPPRFSGLQFPNYSSELNVNALELDDSALYLCASSLAKREEETQYFGPGTRLLVL.

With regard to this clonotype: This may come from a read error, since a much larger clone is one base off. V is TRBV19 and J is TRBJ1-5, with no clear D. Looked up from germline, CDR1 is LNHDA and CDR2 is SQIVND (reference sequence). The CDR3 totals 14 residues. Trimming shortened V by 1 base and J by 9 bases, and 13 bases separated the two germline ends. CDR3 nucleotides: TGTGCCAGTAGTATAGCCCTGAGAGGCAGGCCCCAGCATTTT. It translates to CASSIALRGRPQHF. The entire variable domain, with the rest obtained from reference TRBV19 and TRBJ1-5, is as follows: DGGITQSPKYLFRKEGQNVTLSCEQNLNHDAMYWYRQDPGQGLRLIYYSQIVNDFQKGDIAEGYSVSREKKESFPLTVTSAQKNPTAFYLCASSIALRGRPQHFGDGTRLSIL.

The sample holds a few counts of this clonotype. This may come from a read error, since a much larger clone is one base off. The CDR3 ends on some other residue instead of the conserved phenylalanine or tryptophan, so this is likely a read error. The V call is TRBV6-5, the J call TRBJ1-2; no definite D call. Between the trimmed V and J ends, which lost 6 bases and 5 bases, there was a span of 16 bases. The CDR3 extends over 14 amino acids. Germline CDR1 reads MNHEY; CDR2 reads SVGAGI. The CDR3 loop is CASRPLDPFYGYTS. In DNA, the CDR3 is TGTGCCAGCAGGCCCCTAGATCCTTTTTATGGCTACACCTCC.

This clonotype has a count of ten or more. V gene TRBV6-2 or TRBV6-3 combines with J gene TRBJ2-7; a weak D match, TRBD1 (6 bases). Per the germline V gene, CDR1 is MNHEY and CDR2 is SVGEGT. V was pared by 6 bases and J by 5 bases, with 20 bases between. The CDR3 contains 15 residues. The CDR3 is CASRTSVRQDNEQYF. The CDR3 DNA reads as TGTGCCAGCAGAACCTCCGTGAGACAGGATAACGAGCAGTACTTC.

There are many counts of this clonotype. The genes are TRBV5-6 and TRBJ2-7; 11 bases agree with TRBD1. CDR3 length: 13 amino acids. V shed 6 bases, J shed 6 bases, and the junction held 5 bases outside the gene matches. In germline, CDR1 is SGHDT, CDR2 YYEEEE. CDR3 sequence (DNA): TGTGCCAGCATCCTAGGGACAGGGGGCGAGCAGTACTTC. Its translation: CASILGTGGEQYF.

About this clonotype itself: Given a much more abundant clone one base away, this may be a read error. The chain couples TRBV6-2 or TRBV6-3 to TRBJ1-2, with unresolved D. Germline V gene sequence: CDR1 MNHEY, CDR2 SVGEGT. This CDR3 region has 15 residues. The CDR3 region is CASGYGPGFNYGYTF. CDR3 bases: TGTGCCAGCGGTTACGGGCCAGGCTTTAACTATGGCTACACCTTC.

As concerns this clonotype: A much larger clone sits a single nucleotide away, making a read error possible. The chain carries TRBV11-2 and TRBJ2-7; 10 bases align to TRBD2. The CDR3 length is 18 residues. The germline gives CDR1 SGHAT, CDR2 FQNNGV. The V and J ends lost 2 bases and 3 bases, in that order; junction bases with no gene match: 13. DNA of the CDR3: TGTGCCAGCAGCTTAACTTCGGCCCCTAGCGGGAGTGTCTACGAGCAGTACTTC. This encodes CASSLTSAPSGSVYEQYF.

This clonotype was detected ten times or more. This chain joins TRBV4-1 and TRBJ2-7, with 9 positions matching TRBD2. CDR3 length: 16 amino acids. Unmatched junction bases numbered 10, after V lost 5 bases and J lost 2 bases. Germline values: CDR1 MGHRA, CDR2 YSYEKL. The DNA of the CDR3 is TGCGCCAGCAGCGGAGGGATAGCGGGAGCGGCCTACGAGCAGTACTTC. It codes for CASSGGIAGAAYEQYF.

CDR3 amino acids: CAWSRAGTNYGYTF. Here the CDR3 DNA reads TGTGCCTGGAGTCGGGCAGGAACTAACTATGGCTACACCTTC. The rearrangement uses TRBV30 and TRBJ1-2; no clear D gene. This CDR3 spans 14 amino acids. V lost 2 bases and J lost 0, with 10 bases in between. The germline CDR1 and CDR2 sequences are GTSNPN and SVGIG (reference sequence).

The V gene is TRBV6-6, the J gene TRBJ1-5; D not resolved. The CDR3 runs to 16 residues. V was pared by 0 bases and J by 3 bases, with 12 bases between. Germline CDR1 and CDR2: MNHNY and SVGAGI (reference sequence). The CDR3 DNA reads TGTGCCAGCAGTTACTCGGGCCAGGCGTTCAATCAGCCCCAGCATTTT. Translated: CASSYSGQAFNQPQHF.